Below are 5 T cell receptor beta chains sequenced from a single sample in a study of cytomegalovirus exposure and HLA in healthy donors. The PCR made use of 60 Vbeta and 13 Jbeta primers. The method was immunoSEQ multiplex PCR; TCRdb's version includes in-frame clones alone and lacks a portion of them. The sample yields roughly 150,000 clones, approximately 81% seen once. Sample: PBMCs. Receptors originate from a man younger than 45 in good health and CMV-seropositive.

This rearrangement joins TRBV19 to TRBJ1-1, with D uncertain. Germline V gives CDR1 LNHDA, CDR2 SQIVND (reference sequence). This CDR3 region has 15 residues. The V end lost 1 base, the J end lost 1 base, and 10 bases lay between the germline ends. CDR3 nucleotides: TGTGCCAGTAGTATAGGAGGCCGGGGGAACACTGAAGCTTTCTTT. Amino acids: CASSIGGRGNTEAFF.

The chain is built from TRBV4-3 and TRBJ2-2; TRBD1 agrees at 7 bases. With 1 base clipped from V and 3 bases from J, the junction kept 5 bases outside the gene matches. Germline CDR1 and CDR2: LGHNA and YSLEER. CDR3 size: 16 residues. The chain's CDR3 is CASSQGSGGDTGELFF. The CDR3 region has the DNA TGCGCCAGCAGCCAAGGGTCAGGGGGAGACACCGGGGAGCTGTTTTTT.

This clone was observed a single time. The J gene is TRBJ2-7, the V gene TRBV18; 7 positions agree with TRBD1. Trimming at V came to 8 bases and at J to 2 bases, leaving 9 bases not matched to a gene. The CDR3 has 14 residues. Germline CDR1 reads KGHSH; CDR2 reads LQKENI. DNA of the CDR3: TGTGCCAGCCAACTGGACAGGTCAACCTACGAGCAGTACTTC. Translated: CASQLDRSTYEQYF.

The chain's CDR3 is CASSIPGSTYEQYF. As DNA, the CDR3 is TGTGCCAGCAGCATCCCGGGATCAACCTACGAGCAGTACTTC. The chain couples TRBV7-9 to TRBJ2-7; D possibly corresponds to TRBD2 (5 bases). The germline CDR1 and CDR2 sequences are SEHNR and FQNEAQ (reference sequence). Trimming stripped 5 bases from V and 2 bases from J, with 13 bases between. This CDR3 region has 14 residues.

The chain's CDR3 is CASSQDRGLAGGNEQFF. The CDR3 DNA sequence: TGCGCCAGCAGCCAAGATCGGGGACTAGCGGGAGGGAATGAGCAGTTCTTC. The chain carries TRBV4-3 and TRBJ2-1; 16 positions agree with TRBD2. Germline CDR1 and CDR2: LGHNA and YSLEER. The CDR3 covers 17 residues. Germline trimming cut 0 bases from V and 7 bases from J; bases unmatched to any gene: 3.